This T cell receptor beta chain was captured by sequencing in a study of cytomegalovirus exposure and HLA in healthy donors. Study as a whole: Later, an analysis reported that the 100 to 150 validation repertoires had used the same platform as the approximately 690 first-cohort repertoires.

Sequenced by immunoSEQ multiplex PCR; TCRdb stores in-frame clones only, minus some. The table includes 250,000 to 400,000 clones, approximately 86% detected once. V lost 7 bases and J 2 bases, leaving 17 bases between the germline ends. Germline CDR1 is WSHSY and CDR2 is SAAADI. The length of the CDR3 is 15 residues. The J gene is TRBJ2-5, the V gene TRBV10-2, with a possible D match to TRBD2 (5 bases). The sequencing sample was made of PBMCs. This sequence originates from a man aged 25 to 45 in good health and CMV-seronegative. CDR3 sequence reads: CASTKAAVTQETQYF. CDR3 in DNA: TGCGCCAGCACCAAGGCAGCGGTCACACAAGAGACCCAGTACTTC.